Below are 16 T cell receptor beta chains sequenced from a single sample in a study of shared clonotypes between healthy human individuals. Generated by immunoSEQ multiplex PCR, the TCRdb table keeps only in-frame clones and is missing some. The sample lists around 510,000 clones; around 78% were seen once. Input material: PBMCs. Receptors were obtained from a woman aged 40 to 50 in good health. Some clones in this sample may be carry-over from other donors' samples.

This clone has more than one count but fewer than ten. The V gene is TRBV28, the J gene TRBJ2-1, with a weak D call TRBD2 (6 bases). V was clipped by 2 bases and J by 3 bases, with 8 bases between them. Germline CDR1 is MDHEN and CDR2 is SYDVKM. The CDR3 contains 14 residues. CDR3 DNA sequence: TGTGCCAGCAGTTTACGCGGGATCTACAATGAGCAGTTCTTC. Residues: CASSLRGIYNEQFF.

The chain couples TRBV9 to TRBJ2-7; D is unclear. From germline, CDR1 is SGDLS and CDR2 YYNGEE. The CDR3 consists of 13 residues. Trimming left V 0 bases short and J 6 bases short, with 10 bases between. The CDR3 protein is CASSVGPSLEQYF. In DNA form, the CDR3 reads TGTGCCAGCAGCGTAGGGCCATCGCTCGAGCAGTACTTC.

This sequence joins TRBV6-5 and TRBJ1-5, with 8 bases identical to TRBD1. V shed 5 bases, J shed 7 bases, and the junction held 4 bases outside the gene matches. CDR1 and CDR2 (germline): MNHEY, SVGAGI. The CDR3 loop spans 13 amino acids. The CDR3, as DNA: TGTGCCAGCAGTCGGGACAGGTCACAGCCCCAGCATTTT. Translating it yields CASSRDRSQPQHF.

This rearrangement joins TRBV27 to TRBJ2-3; tentative D call: TRBD2 (6 bases). The CDR3 is made up of 18 amino acids. Germline V gene sequence: CDR1 MNHEY, CDR2 SMNVEV (reference sequence). The V end was cut by 1 base, the J end by 1 base, with 18 bases between. The CDR3 DNA is TGTGCCAGCAGTTTATGGGGCGTGGAGGGCGGGGGCACAGATACGCAGTATTTT. Its protein is CASSLWGVEGGGTDTQYF.

The J gene is TRBJ2-5, the V gene TRBV5-1; tentatively, D is TRBD1 or TRBD2 (5 bases each). This CDR3 has 14 residues. V was trimmed by 4 bases and J by 1 base, leaving 11 bases between them. The germline CDR1 and CDR2 sequences are SGHRS and YFSETQ. CDR3: CASSPGRTQETQYF. The CDR3 nucleotides are TGCGCCAGCAGCCCGGGACGTACCCAAGAGACCCAGTACTTC.

This clone was detected a few times. The chain joins TRBV6-1 to TRBJ2-7; 8 nucleotides line up with TRBD2. Per germline, CDR1 MNHNS and CDR2 SASEGT. This CDR3 has 17 residues. With V trimmed by 1 base and J by 5 bases, 13 bases remained unmatched. CDR3: CASSEVLAGGKLDEQYF. DNA of the CDR3: TGTGCCAGCAGTGAAGTGTTGGCGGGGGGTAAATTGGACGAGCAGTACTTC.

The chain joins TRBV5-1 to TRBJ2-7; 8 bases are a match to TRBD1. This CDR3 is 15 amino acids long. CDR1 and CDR2 from the germline V gene are SGHRS and YFSETQ. V shed 4 bases and J 5 bases; nucleotides not matched to a gene: 11. In DNA, the CDR3 is TGCGCCAGCAGCGCGCGCCCAGGGGGCTACGACGAGCAGTACTTC. Its translation: CASSARPGGYDEQYF.

The rearrangement links TRBV5-1 to TRBJ2-7, with 9 bases lining up with TRBD2. The germline gives CDR1 SGHRS, CDR2 YFSETQ. V was clipped by 3 bases and J by 5 bases; unmatched bases: 12. The CDR3 is 16 residues long. The chain's CDR3 is CASSWAPSGRRNEQYF. CDR3 in DNA: TGCGCCAGCAGCTGGGCCCCGAGCGGGAGGAGGAACGAGCAGTACTTC.

At least ten counts were recorded for this clone. Other DNA sequences in this sample translate to the same CDR3. The chain carries TRBV4-3 and TRBJ1-4; D unresolved. This CDR3 is built from 16 residues. V was clipped by 1 base and J by 2 bases, with 11 bases between them. Germline V gives CDR1 LGHNA, CDR2 YSLEER. The CDR3 reads CASSQGRVVTNEKLFF. The CDR3 DNA is TGCGCCAGCAGCCAAGGTCGGGTCGTCACTAATGAAAAACTGTTTTTT.

This clone was detected only a few times. The chain couples TRBV29-1 to TRBJ2-5, with D maybe TRBD1 (5 bases). Germline-derived CDR1 and CDR2 are SQVTM and ANQGSEA. This CDR3 contains 12 residues. Deletions cut 6 bases from V and 5 bases from J, with 13 bases between. The CDR3 coding sequence is TGCAGCGTCAAAGACAGCCACGAGACCCAGTACTTC. Amino acid sequence: CSVKDSHETQYF.

The chain uses TRBV27 and TRBJ2-7; 9 bases are a match to TRBD1. The CDR3 has 15 residues. Trimming cost V 5 bases and J 2 bases; bases outside gene matches: 7. CDR1 and CDR2 (germline): MNHEY, SMNVEV (reference sequence). The CDR3 DNA sequence: TGTGCCAGCAGTCCGGGGACAGGGATCCCCTACGAGCAGTACTTC. This sequence encodes CASSPGTGIPYEQYF.

Written as DNA, the CDR3 is TGTGCCATCAGGCAGGACAGTGGTGAGACCCAGTACTTC. Its translation: CAIRQDSGETQYF. The J gene is TRBJ2-5, the V gene TRBV10-3; tentatively, D is TRBD1 (6 bases). Germline V gene lookup returns CDR1 ENHRY and CDR2 SYGVKD. CDR3 length equals 13 residues. Trimming shortened V by 6 bases and J by 5 bases, and 13 bases separated the two germline ends.

Concerning this clone itself: Other DNA sequences in the sample encode the same CDR3. The chain recombines TRBV5-4 with TRBJ2-7; the match to TRBD2 covers 10 bases. This CDR3 has 16 amino acids. Looked up from germline, CDR1 is SGHNT and CDR2 is YYREEE (reference sequence). The V segment lost 0 bases and the J segment 4 bases; nucleotides outside the gene matches: 7. The CDR3 loop is CASSLGLAGVSYEQYF. DNA of the CDR3: TGTGCCAGCAGCTTGGGGCTAGCGGGAGTTTCGTACGAGCAGTACTTC.

The chain recombines TRBV19 with TRBJ1-4, with D maybe TRBD1 (6 bases). With 4 bases removed from V and 0 bases from J, the gap between germline ends came to 15 bases. Germline V lookup: CDR1 LNHDA, CDR2 SQIVND (reference sequence). The CDR3 totals 17 residues. In DNA form, the CDR3 reads TGTGCCAGTAGTAGGGGGCGACAGATTGCAACTAATGAAAAACTGTTTTTT. This sequence encodes CASSRGRQIATNEKLFF.

This clone was detected a few times. The chain uses TRBV20-1 and TRBJ2-7, with D hard to call. The CDR3 runs 11 residues. The V gene's germline CDR1 is DFQATT and CDR2 SNEGSKA (reference sequence). The V gene lost 7 bases and the J gene lost 5 bases, with 12 bases spanning the gap. The CDR3 spells CSDLVVNEQYF. The DNA for the CDR3 is TGCAGTGATCTAGTCGTGAACGAGCAGTACTTC.

This chain joins TRBV5-6 and TRBJ2-7; no clear D. V dropped 1 base and J dropped 5 bases, with 10 bases sitting between them. The CDR3 runs to 13 residues. CDR1 and CDR2 from the germline V gene are SGHDT and YYEEEE. CDR3: CASSLNYADEQYF. The DNA of the CDR3 is TGTGCCAGCAGCTTGAACTACGCGGACGAGCAGTACTTC.